Sequencing of this T cell receptor beta chain was carried out in a study of identical twins. This CDR3 has 16 amino acids. The V and J ends lost 5 bases and 6 bases, in that order; junction bases with no gene match: 13. Germline V gives CDR1 SGHVS, CDR2 FNYEAQ. TCRdb reanalysed the 5' RACE reads using MiXCR and keeps one entry per CDR3 protein. Here the sample spans about 490,000 distinct CDR3 sequences, around 15% being singletons. These data are also associated with another study on yellow fever vaccine responses in identical twins.

V usage is TRBV7-6 and J usage is TRBJ2-4, with TRBD1 identical over 7 bases. Sequenced material: CD4+ T cells sorted from blood. This TCR derives from a woman under 30 in good health. The DNA of the CDR3 is TGTGCCAGCAGCCCTGACAGGGTCCAAGGGCTAAACATTCAGTACTTC. Amino acids: CASSPDRVQGLNIQYF. Together with reference TRBV7-6 and TRBJ2-4, the CDR3 gives the full variable domain: GAGVSQSPRYKVTKRGQDVALRCDPISGHVSLYWYRQALGQGPEFLTYFNYEAQQDKSGLPNDRFSAERPEGSISTLTIQRTEQRDSAMYRCASSPDRVQGLNIQYFGAGTRLSVL.